A single sample gave rise to the 31 T cell receptor beta chains below, sequenced in a study of T cell changes during pregnancy in multiple sclerosis. This table comes from immunoSEQ multiplex PCR, and its TCRdb copy is limited to in-frame clones, with some not included. The sample shows about 110,000 clones, under 95% of them seen only once. Here the sequenced sample was peripheral blood, taken after pregnancy. These receptors came from a female donor with multiple sclerosis, enrolled in a pregnancy study.

This clone occurred a few times. The chain links TRBV30 to TRBJ1-4, with D unclear. V shed 2 bases and J shed 10 bases, with 20 bases lying between them. CDR1 and CDR2 from the germline V gene are GTSNPN and SVGIG (reference sequence). CDR3 length: 15 residues. CDR3 in amino acids: CAWSTTAIPTIKLFF. CDR3 sequence (DNA): TGTGCCTGGAGTACTACGGCAATTCCTACCATAAAACTGTTTTTT.

The chain combines TRBV9 with TRBJ2-7, with D unresolved. The V gene lost 4 bases and the J gene lost 5 bases, with 10 bases spanning the gap. Germline V gene sequence: CDR1 SGDLS, CDR2 YYNGEE. This CDR3 comprises 12 residues. CDR3: CASSPDRDEQYF. In DNA form, the CDR3 reads TGTGCCAGCAGCCCCGACCGGGACGAGCAGTACTTC.

Concerning this clone: This specimen includes other DNA sequences encoding the same CDR3. The CDR3 is CASSERTGVTDTQYF. Here the CDR3 DNA reads TGTGCCAGCAGTGAGCGGACAGGGGTGACAGATACGCAGTATTTT. This chain links TRBV6-1 with TRBJ2-3; TRBD1 agrees at 9 bases. Germline CDR1 and CDR2: MNHNS and SASEGT. The ends lost 3 bases at V and 3 bases at J; junction bases unmatched: 4. The CDR3 has 15 amino acids.

The CDR3 coding sequence is TGCGCCAGCAGTCCCGGGACTAGCGGGAGGGCTTTCTTC. It encodes CASSPGTSGRAFF. The rearrangement joins TRBV10-1 to TRBJ2-1, with 16 bases lining up with TRBD2. V dropped 5 bases and J dropped 16; count of bases not matched to a gene: 5. Germline values: CDR1 WNHNN, CDR2 SYGVQD (reference sequence). The CDR3 runs to 13 residues.

The CDR3 spells CASSFSGLAGEETQYF. CDR3 nucleotides: TGTGCCAGCAGCTTCTCGGGACTAGCGGGAGAAGAGACCCAGTACTTC. The chain is built from TRBV5-6 and TRBJ2-5, with 14 nucleotides matching TRBD2. Germline V gives CDR1 SGHDT, CDR2 YYEEEE. The J segment lost 3 bases and the V segment lost 2 bases, leaving 3 bases of the junction unmatched. CDR3 size: 16 residues.

The chain links TRBV7-3 to TRBJ2-7, with 8 positions matching TRBD1. Trimming took 8 bases from V and 5 from J; bases not matched to a gene: 11. Germline CDR1 and CDR2: SGHTA and FQGTGA. CDR3 length: 14 amino acids. DNA for the CDR3: TGTGCCAGCGGAACTCGGGACAGGAGGGACGAGCAGTACTTC. Translated, it gives CASGTRDRRDEQYF.

CDR3 loop: CASSPLGAGELFF. As DNA, the CDR3 is TGCGCCAGCAGCCCCCTAGGGGCCGGGGAGCTGTTTTTT. The chain is built from TRBV4-1 and TRBJ2-2; maybe TRBD1 (5 bases). The V end was cut by 4 bases, the J end by 6 bases, with 9 bases between. This CDR3 contains 13 residues. CDR1 is MGHRA and CDR2 is YSYEKL in the germline V gene.

The rearrangement links TRBV10-3 to TRBJ2-3, with 10 bases matching TRBD2. This CDR3 region has 15 residues. Germline loops: CDR1 ENHRY, CDR2 SYGVKD. Trimming removed 7 bases from V and 3 bases from J; junction bases left unmatched: 7. The CDR3, as DNA: TGTGCCATCACGGAGCGGGGGGGCGGAACAGATACGCAGTATTTT. Translating gives CAITERGGGTDTQYF.

The chain has TRBV19 and TRBJ1-1; TRBD1 agrees at 8 bases. This CDR3 is 13 amino acids long. Looked up from germline, CDR1 is LNHDA and CDR2 is SQIVND (reference sequence). Germline trimming cut 4 bases from V and 3 bases from J; bases unmatched to any gene: 1. CDR3 protein: CASSTDRDTEAFF. The DNA for the CDR3 is TGTGCCAGTAGTACGGACAGGGACACTGAAGCTTTCTTT.

This chain uses TRBV11-2 with TRBJ1-1; D is undetermined. Germline-derived CDR1 and CDR2 are SGHAT and FQNNGV. V was cut by 1 base and J by 9 bases, with 9 bases left in between. There are 12 residues in the CDR3. The chain's CDR3 is CASSLAGGKAFF. The CDR3 bases are TGTGCCAGCAGCTTAGCCGGAGGGAAAGCTTTCTTT. The full variable domain, its missing parts supplied by reference TRBV11-2 and TRBJ1-1, is EAGVAQSPRYKIIEKRQSVAFWCNPISGHATLYWYQQILGQGPKLLIQFQNNGVVDDSQLPKDRFSAERLKGVDSTLKIQPAKLEDSAVYLCASSLAGGKAFFGQGTRLTVV.

The chain has TRBV19 and TRBJ2-5; TRBD1 matches 7 bases. Looked up from germline, CDR1 is LNHDA and CDR2 is SQIVND (reference sequence). The length of the CDR3 is 15 residues. V dropped 5 bases and J dropped 1; count of bases not matched to a gene: 7. The CDR3 DNA reads as TGTGCCAGTAGTTACGGACAGGCCTTCCAAGAGACCCAGTACTTC. This gives the protein CASSYGQAFQETQYF.

In its sample, this clone was seen once. This sequence joins TRBV5-1 and TRBJ1-5, with D possibly TRBD1 on 6 matching bases. CDR3 length equals 14 residues. Per germline, CDR1 SGHRS and CDR2 YFSETQ. Trimming pared 4 bases from V and 3 bases from J, leaving 11 bases between. In DNA, the CDR3 is TGCGCCAGCAGCCCCGGGACACCCAATCAGCCCCAGCATTTT. Translated: CASSPGTPNQPQHF.

V and J are TRBV5-6 and TRBJ2-3, with TRBD2 identical over 10 bases. The CDR3 runs to 16 residues. V lost 1 base, J lost 2 bases, and 4 bases stayed unmatched. Germline V gives CDR1 SGHDT, CDR2 YYEEEE. The chain's CDR3 is CASSLNGLAATDTQYF. In DNA form, the CDR3 reads TGTGCCAGCAGCTTGAACGGACTAGCGGCCACAGATACGCAGTATTTT.

This chain links TRBV15 with TRBJ2-4; D might be TRBD2 (5 bases). Trimming pared 0 bases from V and 7 bases from J, leaving 19 bases between. CDR1 is LNHNV, CDR2 YYDKDF, per germline (reference sequence). CDR3 length: 17 amino acids. The CDR3 protein is CATSRDSGRPRENIQYF. In DNA form, the CDR3 reads TGTGCCACCAGCAGAGATTCAGGACGGCCGAGGGAGAACATTCAGTACTTC.

This chain uses TRBV5-1 with TRBJ2-7; 8 bases align to TRBD2. Germline CDR1 SGHRS, CDR2 YFSETQ. The CDR3 has 13 residues. The V and J ends lost 4 bases and 5 bases, in that order; junction bases with no gene match: 5. CDR3 sequence reads: CASSREGFDEQYF. The CDR3 DNA reads as TGCGCCAGCAGCCGGGAGGGGTTCGACGAGCAGTACTTC.

J is TRBJ1-2 and V is TRBV5-1; possible D gene TRBD1, 5 bases. From germline, CDR1 is SGHRS and CDR2 YFSETQ. V gave up 4 bases and J gave up 8 bases, with 15 bases separating them. This CDR3 spans 13 amino acids. The CDR3 coding sequence is TGCGCCAGCAGCATGACAGCCATGAGGGGCTACACCTTC. It translates to CASSMTAMRGYTF.

J is TRBJ1-6 and V is TRBV19; 7 bases agree with TRBD1. CDR1 and CDR2 (germline): LNHDA, SQIVND (reference sequence). This CDR3 spans 16 amino acids. Trimming cost V 7 bases and J 6 bases; bases outside gene matches: 12. The CDR3 loop is CASKNRGTAGNSPLHF. Here the CDR3 DNA reads TGTGCCAGTAAGAACAGGGGTACGGCGGGTAATTCACCCCTCCACTTT.

This sequence joins TRBV6-1 and TRBJ1-1; D not resolved. The CDR3 loop spans 12 amino acids. Trimming took 10 bases from V and 3 from J, leaving 12 bases between them. Germline V gene data show CDR1 as MNHNS and CDR2 as SASEGT. As DNA, the CDR3 is TGTGCCACCGGGTACTTATACACTGAAGCTTTCTTT. Its translation is CATGYLYTEAFF.

The chain is built from TRBV5-1 and TRBJ2-2; TRBD1 agrees at 10 bases. CDR1 SGHRS and CDR2 YFSETQ come from the germline V gene. The CDR3 is 16 residues long. J lost 6 bases, V lost 1 base, and 6 bases had no gene match. The CDR3 region is CASSLLLTGGPGELFF. DNA of the CDR3: TGCGCCAGCAGCTTGCTTCTGACAGGGGGCCCCGGGGAGCTGTTTTTT.

The V call is TRBV11-2, the J call TRBJ2-7, with D maybe TRBD1 (5 bases). The germline V and J ends were trimmed by 5 bases and 3 bases, with 17 bases remaining between them. Per the germline V gene, CDR1 is SGHAT and CDR2 is FQNNGV. CDR3 length: 15 residues. The DNA for the CDR3 is TGTGCCAGCAGCCCGGCGCCAGGGAATTTCTACGAGCAGTACTTC. Encoded protein: CASSPAPGNFYEQYF.

The chain couples TRBV28 to TRBJ1-1; D not resolved. This CDR3 is 14 amino acids long. V was shortened by 5 bases and J by 0 bases, with 10 bases between the two germline ends. Germline CDR1 and CDR2: MDHEN and SYDVKM. The CDR3 nucleotides read TGTGCCAGCAGTGTATCACAGCTGAACACTGAAGCTTTCTTT. Protein: CASSVSQLNTEAFF.

This clone has just one count. The rearrangement uses TRBV7-2 and TRBJ2-7; weak D call: TRBD1 (5 bases). Trimming took off 5 bases at V and 4 bases at J, with 18 bases between the two ends. The CDR3 is made up of 15 amino acids. Germline CDR1 and CDR2: SGHTA and FQGNSA. The CDR3 DNA reads TGTGCCAGCAGCCCGTGGGGCTCCACATCATACGAGCAGTACTTC. Residues: CASSPWGSTSYEQYF.

The CDR3 region has the DNA TGTGCCAGCTCCCTTCCCGCCGGTTTCCAAGAGACCCAGTACTTC. Amino acids: CASSLPAGFQETQYF. V usage is TRBV2 and J usage is TRBJ2-5; D not resolved. The CDR3 covers 15 residues. V dropped 8 bases and J dropped 1 base, with 17 bases sitting between them. Germline assignment: CDR1 SNHLY and CDR2 FYNNEI. Variable domain in full (rest from reference TRBV2 and TRBJ2-5): EPEVTQTPSHQVTQMGQEVILRCVPISNHLYFYWYRQILGQKVEFLVSFYNNEISEKSEIFDDQFSVERPDGSNFTLKIRSTKLEDSAMYFCASSLPAGFQETQYFGPGTRLLVL.

The J gene is TRBJ1-2, the V gene TRBV11-2, with D perhaps TRBD1 (6 bases). This CDR3 contains 15 residues. Per the germline V gene, CDR1 is SGHAT and CDR2 is FQNNGV. V lost 8 bases, J lost 0 bases, and 16 bases lay in between. The CDR3 region is CASSVTRTANYGYTF. CDR3 nucleotide sequence: TGTGCCAGCTCCGTTACGCGGACAGCTAACTATGGCTACACCTTC.

The chain is built from TRBV28 and TRBJ2-7; TRBD1 aligns across 8 bases. Trimming cost V 3 bases and J 3 bases; bases outside gene matches: 7. CDR3 length: 15 residues. Looked up from germline, CDR1 is MDHEN and CDR2 is SYDVKM. The DNA of the CDR3 is TGTGCCAGCAGTTTGTCGACAGGGGCGGACTACGAGCAGTACTTC. Its translation: CASSLSTGADYEQYF.

The rearrangement links TRBV30 to TRBJ2-7; D not resolved. This CDR3 contains 12 residues. CDR1 and CDR2 from the germline V gene are GTSNPN and SVGIG (reference sequence). The V gene lost 0 bases and the J gene lost 1 base, with 4 bases spanning the gap. The CDR3 is CAWSVQSYEQYF. The CDR3 bases are TGTGCCTGGAGTGTACAGTCCTACGAGCAGTACTTC.

This clone has just one count. The chain combines TRBV27 with TRBJ1-1; 10 bases line up with TRBD1. CDR3 length equals 17 residues. V gave up 5 bases and J gave up 4 bases; unmatched junction bases: 13. The germline V gene encodes CDR1 MNHEY and CDR2 SMNVEV (reference sequence). The CDR3 bases are TGTGCCAGCAGTGTAGTGACAGGGGGCGCCGAGAGCACTGAAGCTTTCTTT. Protein product: CASSVVTGGAESTEAFF.

The chain carries TRBV27 and TRBJ2-2; tentative D call: TRBD2 (5 bases). Trimming left V 1 base short and J 4 bases short, with 16 bases between. This CDR3 contains 17 residues. Per the germline V gene, CDR1 is MNHEY and CDR2 is SMNVEV (reference sequence). The CDR3 region is CASSLFLWGEGTGELFF. The CDR3 DNA is TGTGCCAGCAGTTTATTTCTCTGGGGAGAAGGCACCGGGGAGCTGTTTTTT.

A remark on this clone: Its ends do not fully match the called genes, so a read error is possible. V is TRBV25-1 and J is TRBJ2-5, with a tentative D call TRBD2 (5 bases). The CDR3 is made up of 11 amino acids. The germline gives CDR1 MGHDK, CDR2 SYGVNS. The CDR3: CASSDARGYDF. DNA of the CDR3: TGTGCCAGCAGTGACGCTCGCGGGTACGACTTC.

V gene TRBV19 combines with J gene TRBJ1-3, with a tentative D call TRBD1 (5 bases). There are 14 residues in the CDR3. Deletions cut 7 bases from V and 0 bases from J, with 10 bases between. Germline-derived CDR1 and CDR2 are LNHDA and SQIVND (reference sequence). The CDR3 reads CASKEGPSGNTIYF. CDR3 coding DNA: TGTGCCAGTAAGGAGGGACCCTCTGGAAACACCATATATTTT.

This clone was observed a few times. V and J are TRBV28 and TRBJ2-7, with unresolved D. This CDR3 contains 12 residues. Between the trimmed V and J ends, which lost 4 bases and 0 bases, there was a span of 4 bases. CDR1 and CDR2 from the germline V gene are MDHEN and SYDVKM. The CDR3 loop reads CASSSFSYEQYF. Here the CDR3 DNA reads TGTGCCAGCAGTTCCTTCTCCTACGAGCAGTACTTC.